This T cell receptor (beta chain) was identified during a study of response to subunit inactivated influenza vaccine. General study results and limits: The study's authors posited that every seasonal influenza vaccination enlists few new T cells.

As regards this clonotype: The antigen remains unidentified.

TCRdb processed the RT-PCR reads anew with MiXCR; each CDR3 protein has one entry. In the table there are under 950,000 distinct CDR3 sequences, less than 25% of which are singletons. The V gene end was trimmed by 8 bases and the J gene end by 7 bases; junction bases not matched to a gene: 9. The CDR3 is 13 residues long. The germline gives CDR1 ENHRY, CDR2 SYGVKD. Sequenced material: PBMCs from blood, taken roughly 5 days after vaccination. This chain links TRBV10-3 with TRBJ2-7; the match to TRBD2 covers 9 bases. The TCR comes from a man over 45 who received an inactivated influenza vaccine. The CDR3 nucleotides are TGTGCCATCCAACCAACGACTAGCGGTGAGCAGTACTTC. Translated: CAIQPTTSGEQYF.